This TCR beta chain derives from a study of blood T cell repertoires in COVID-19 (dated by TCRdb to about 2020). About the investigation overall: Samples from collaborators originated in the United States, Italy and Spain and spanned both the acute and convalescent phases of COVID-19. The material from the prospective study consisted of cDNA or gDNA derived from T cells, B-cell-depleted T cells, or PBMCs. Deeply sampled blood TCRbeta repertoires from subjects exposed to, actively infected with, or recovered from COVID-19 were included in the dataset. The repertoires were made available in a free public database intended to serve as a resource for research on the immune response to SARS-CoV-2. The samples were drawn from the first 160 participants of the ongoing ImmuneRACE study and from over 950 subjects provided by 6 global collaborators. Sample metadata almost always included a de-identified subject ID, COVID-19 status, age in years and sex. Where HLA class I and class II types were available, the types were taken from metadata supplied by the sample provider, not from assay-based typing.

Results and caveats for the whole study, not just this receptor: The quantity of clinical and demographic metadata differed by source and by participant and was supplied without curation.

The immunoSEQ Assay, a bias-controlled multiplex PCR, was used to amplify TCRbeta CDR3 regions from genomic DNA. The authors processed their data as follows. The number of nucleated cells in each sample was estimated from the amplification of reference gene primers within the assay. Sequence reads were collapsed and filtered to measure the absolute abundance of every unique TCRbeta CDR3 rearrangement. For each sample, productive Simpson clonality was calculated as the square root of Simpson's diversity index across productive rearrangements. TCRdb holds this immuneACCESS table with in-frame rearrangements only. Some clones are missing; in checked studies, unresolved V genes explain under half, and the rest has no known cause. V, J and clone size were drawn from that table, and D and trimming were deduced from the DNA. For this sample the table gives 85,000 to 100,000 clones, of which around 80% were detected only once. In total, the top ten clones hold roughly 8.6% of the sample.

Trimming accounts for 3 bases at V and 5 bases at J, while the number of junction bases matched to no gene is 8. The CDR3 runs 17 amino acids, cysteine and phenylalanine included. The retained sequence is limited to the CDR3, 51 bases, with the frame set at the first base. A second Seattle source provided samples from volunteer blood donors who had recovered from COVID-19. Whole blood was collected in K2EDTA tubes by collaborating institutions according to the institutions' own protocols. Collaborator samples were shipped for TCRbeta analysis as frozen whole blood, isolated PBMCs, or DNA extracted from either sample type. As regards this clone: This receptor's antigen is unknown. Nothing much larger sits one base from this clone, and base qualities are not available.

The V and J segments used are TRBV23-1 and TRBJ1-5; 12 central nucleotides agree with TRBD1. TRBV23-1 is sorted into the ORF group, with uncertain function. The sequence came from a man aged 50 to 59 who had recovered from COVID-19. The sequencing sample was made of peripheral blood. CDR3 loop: CASSHCGDRGLHQPQHF. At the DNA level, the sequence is TGCGCCAGCAGTCACTGCGGGGACAGGGGGCTCCATCAGCCCCAGCATTTT.